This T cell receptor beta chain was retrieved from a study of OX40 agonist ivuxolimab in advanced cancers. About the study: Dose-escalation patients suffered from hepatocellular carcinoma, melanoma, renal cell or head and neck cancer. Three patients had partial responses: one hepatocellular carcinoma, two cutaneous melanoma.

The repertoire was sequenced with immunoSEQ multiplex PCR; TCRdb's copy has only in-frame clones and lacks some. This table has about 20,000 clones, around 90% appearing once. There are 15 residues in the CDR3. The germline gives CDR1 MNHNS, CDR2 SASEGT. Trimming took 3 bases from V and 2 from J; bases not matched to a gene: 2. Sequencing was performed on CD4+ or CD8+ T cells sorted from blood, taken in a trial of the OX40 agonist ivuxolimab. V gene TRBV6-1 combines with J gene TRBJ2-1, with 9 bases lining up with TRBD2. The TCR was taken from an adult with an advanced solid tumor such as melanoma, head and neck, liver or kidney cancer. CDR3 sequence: CASSETSGTYNEQFF. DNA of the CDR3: TGTGCCAGCAGTGAGACTAGCGGAACCTACAATGAGCAGTTCTTC.